These 27 T cell receptor beta chains share one sample of origin, sequenced in a study of post-analysis software for immune sequencing data. The TCR beta cDNA libraries carried unique molecular identifiers. One entry per CDR3 protein results from TCRdb running MiXCR on the PCR reads. The sample has hundreds of thousands of distinct CDR3 sequences; about 50% are singletons. General observations from the study: Comparison of patients with controls showed 5 or 6 TRBV segments more frequent in patients, TRBV5-6, TRBV5-1 and TRBV20-1 among them.

These TCRs' antigens remain unknown. Material for sequencing was blood. These receptors came from a girl aged 5-17 years with multiple sclerosis.

The chain has TRBV3-1 and TRBJ2-7; 12 bases are a match to TRBD2. The V gene end was trimmed by 6 bases and the J gene end by 6 bases; junction bases not matched to a gene: 9. The CDR3 length is 15 residues. Germline assignment: CDR1 LGHDT and CDR2 YNNKEL (reference sequence). The CDR3 bases are TGTGCCAGCAGACATCTAGCGGGAGGGCCGGGCGAGCAGTACTTC. Encoded protein: CASRHLAGGPGEQYF.

The chain has TRBV6-2 or TRBV6-3 and TRBJ2-3, with a weak D call TRBD1 (6 bases). V dropped 6 bases and J dropped 8 bases, with 15 bases sitting between them. This CDR3 spans 13 amino acids. Looked up from germline, CDR1 is MNHEY and CDR2 is SVGEGT. CDR3 protein: CASREDSLTTQYF. CDR3 sequence (DNA): TGTGCCAGCAGGGAGGACAGTTTGACTACGCAGTATTTT.

This chain connects TRBV5-1 to TRBJ1-2; D call uncertain. The CDR3 is made up of 14 amino acids. With 4 bases removed from V and 4 bases from J, the gap between germline ends came to 14 bases. Germline CDR1 and CDR2: SGHRS and YFSETQ. The DNA of the CDR3 is TGCGCCAGCAGCCAAACCCGGGAAAGCTATGGCTACACCTTC. It yields the protein CASSQTRESYGYTF.

The DNA for the CDR3 is TGTGCCAGCAGTGCGACTTCATCAGGGAACACTGAAGCTTTCTTT. The encoded protein is CASSATSSGNTEAFF. V usage is TRBV6-1 and J usage is TRBJ1-1, with no clear D. CDR3 length: 15 amino acids. Trimming removed 4 bases at V and 1 base at J, with 13 bases between. Germline CDR1 and CDR2: MNHNS and SASEGT.

This clonotype occurred a few times. The chain carries TRBV29-1 and TRBJ2-1; 8 nucleotides agree with TRBD2. V shed 6 bases, J shed 5 bases, and the junction held 9 bases outside the gene matches. Germline V CDR1 and CDR2: SQVTM, ANQGSEA. The CDR3 sequence is 14 residues long. CDR3 protein: CSVDYREGDNEQFF. CDR3 bases: TGCAGCGTGGACTACCGGGAGGGTGACAATGAGCAGTTCTTC.

This clonotype was picked up one time. The rearrangement joins TRBV7-6 to TRBJ1-6; unclear D gene. V was clipped by 3 bases and J by 9 bases, with 9 bases between them. The germline CDR1 and CDR2 sequences are SGHVS and FNYEAQ. This CDR3 contains 13 residues. The CDR3 reads CASSLGEGSPLHF. The CDR3, as DNA: TGTGCCAGCAGCTTGGGCGAGGGTTCACCCCTCCACTTT.

This clonotype was seen more than once but under ten times. The V call is TRBV6-5, the J call TRBJ1-1; D unresolved. The CDR3 is 14 amino acids. V was cut by 0 bases and J by 6 bases, with 11 bases left in between. CDR1 and CDR2 (germline): MNHEY, SVGAGI. CDR3 sequence (DNA): TGTGCCAGCAGTTACTCCTCCGGGATCGCTGAAGCTTTCTTT. Protein sequence: CASSYSSGIAEAFF.

The chain employs TRBV3-1 and TRBJ1-4; possible D gene TRBD1, 6 bases. This CDR3 has 13 amino acids. From germline, CDR1 is LGHDT and CDR2 YNNKEL (reference sequence). The V end lost 6 bases, the J end lost 7 bases, and 12 bases lay between the germline ends. CDR3 nucleotides: TGTGCCAGCAGTCCCGACAGGCCTGAAAAACTGTTTTTT. It specifies CASSPDRPEKLFF.

The J gene is TRBJ2-7, the V gene TRBV5-1; 14 bases match TRBD2. The germline CDR1 and CDR2 sequences are SGHRS and YFSETQ. The J segment lost 2 bases and the V segment lost 5 bases, leaving 9 bases of the junction unmatched. The CDR3 has 17 amino acids. The CDR3 region is CASRSGLAGGTTYEQYF. CDR3 DNA: TGCGCCAGCAGATCCGGACTAGCGGGAGGCACAACCTACGAGCAGTACTTC.

V and J are TRBV12-3 or TRBV12-4 and TRBJ1-5, with 7 bases aligning to TRBD1. Losses at the gene ends were 5 bases for V and 10 bases for J; bases not matched to a gene: 2. CDR3 length: 11 amino acids. CDR3 in amino acids: CASSRQGPQHF. The CDR3 DNA sequence: TGTGCCAGCAGTCGACAGGGACCCCAGCATTTT.

This clonotype was seen a few times. The CDR3 DNA sequence: TGTGCCAGCAGTTTAAGGGTCCTAAGGACTAGCGGGGGGTACGTCTACGAGCAGTACTTC. Translated: CASSLRVLRTSGGYVYEQYF. The chain joins TRBV12-3 or TRBV12-4 to TRBJ2-7; 14 bases agree with TRBD2. V dropped 2 bases and J dropped 3; count of bases not matched to a gene: 15. The CDR3 has 20 residues.

Turning to this clonotype: A read error may explain this, as a much larger clone is one base away. V and J are TRBV29-1 and TRBJ2-1; the match to TRBD2 covers 11 bases. CDR3 length equals 13 residues. Germline CDR1 SQVTM, CDR2 ANQGSEA. This chain's CDR3 is CGVGLAGGHEQFF. The CDR3 bases are TGCGGCGTTGGGCTAGCGGGAGGTCATGAGCAGTTCTTC.

The chain is built from TRBV14 and TRBJ2-7; D might be TRBD2 (6 bases). The germline V gene has CDR1 SGHDN and CDR2 FVKESK. CDR3 length equals 15 residues. V lost 4 bases and J 6 bases, leaving 19 bases between the germline ends. The CDR3 is CASSRLSSRGGEQYF. The CDR3, as DNA: TGTGCCAGCAGCCGTTTGAGTTCTCGGGGAGGCGAGCAGTACTTC. Full variable domain (outside the CDR3, taken from reference TRBV14 and TRBJ2-7): EAGVTQFPSHSVIEKGQTVTLRCDPISGHDNLYWYRRVMGKEIKFLLHFVKESKQDESGMPNNRFLAERTGGTYSTLKVQPAELEDSGVYFCASSRLSSRGGEQYFGPGTRLTVT.

This clonotype has at least ten counts. The rearrangement links TRBV12-3 or TRBV12-4 to TRBJ2-7, with 11 positions matching TRBD1. The length of the CDR3 is 14 residues. The V segment lost 6 bases and the J segment 5 bases; nucleotides outside the gene matches: 6. CDR3 residues: CASRSGTGGNEQYF. For the CDR3, the DNA is TGTGCCAGCAGATCCGGGACAGGGGGAAACGAGCAGTACTTC.

This clonotype has a handful of counts. The chain uses TRBV29-1 and TRBJ2-3; 10 bases line up with TRBD1. The CDR3 is made up of 13 amino acids. Losses at the gene ends were 7 bases for V and 7 bases for J; bases not matched to a gene: 8. Germline CDR1 and CDR2: SQVTM and ANQGSEA. CDR3 region: CSATGQGFHTQYF. The CDR3 nucleotides read TGCAGCGCCACGGGACAGGGGTTTCATACGCAGTATTTT.

J is TRBJ1-1 and V is TRBV6-7; D gene ambiguous. TRBV6-7 is marked as an open reading frame, function uncertain. V lost 2 bases and J lost 0, with 19 bases in between. CDR3 length: 18 amino acids. For the CDR3, the DNA is TGTGCCAGCAGTTACCCAAATAAAAAACAGATGATGAACACTGAAGCTTTCTTT. It encodes CASSYPNKKQMMNTEAFF.

The genes are TRBV5-1 and TRBJ2-7; D is unclear. The germline V gene encodes CDR1 SGHRS and CDR2 YFSETQ. The CDR3 runs to 14 residues. The V gene lost 4 bases and the J gene lost 0 bases, with 11 bases spanning the gap. In DNA form, the CDR3 reads TGCGCCAGCAGCGTTGGCAGAAACTCCTACGAGCAGTACTTC. Translation: CASSVGRNSYEQYF.

The chain has TRBV3-1 and TRBJ1-2; D is ambiguous. Per the germline V gene, CDR1 is LGHDT and CDR2 is YNNKEL (reference sequence). V dropped 1 base and J dropped 7 bases, with 7 bases sitting between them. The CDR3 spans 12 residues. CDR3 in DNA: TGTGCCAGCAGCCAAGGGAGGTCTGGCTACACCTTC. This translates into CASSQGRSGYTF.

V usage is TRBV3-1 and J usage is TRBJ2-1; 10 bases are a match to TRBD2. This CDR3 region has 17 residues. V shed 1 base and J 4 bases; nucleotides not matched to a gene: 7. Germline V gene data show CDR1 as LGHDT and CDR2 as YNNKEL (reference sequence). The CDR3 nucleotides read TGTGCCAGCAGCCAAGGAGTAGCGGGAGGCCGATACAATGAGCAGTTCTTC. Its protein is CASSQGVAGGRYNEQFF.

The CDR3 DNA sequence: TGCAGCGCCTTGAGACAGGGGAAGGGCGAGCAGTACTTC. This encodes CSALRQGKGEQYF. The V and J genes are TRBV29-1 and TRBJ2-5; TRBD1 aligns across 8 bases. The DNA end lines up better with TRBJ2-7; the J call may be wrong. CDR3 size: 13 residues. Per the germline V gene, CDR1 is SQVTM and CDR2 is ANQGSEA.

The chain is built from TRBV6-4 and TRBJ2-1; TRBD2 aligns across 12 bases. The CDR3 has 15 amino acids. Germline V CDR1 and CDR2: MRHNA, SNTAGT. J was trimmed by 9 bases and V by 5 bases; bases with no gene match: 8. CDR3 in DNA: TGTGCCAGCAGTCTCAGACTAGCGGGAGAAAGTGAGCAGTTCTTC. Encoded protein: CASSLRLAGESEQFF.

The chain links TRBV20-1 to TRBJ2-7; 13 bases match TRBD2. CDR1 is DFQATT, CDR2 SNEGSKA, per germline (reference sequence). With V trimmed by 1 base and J by 4 bases, 4 bases remained unmatched. This CDR3 is built from 15 residues. The CDR3 protein is CSARGGTSGKYEQYF. As DNA, the CDR3 is TGCAGTGCTAGAGGAGGGACTAGCGGGAAGTACGAGCAGTACTTC.

The chain carries TRBV29-1 and TRBJ2-3, with D perhaps matching TRBD2 (5 bases). The CDR3 totals 15 residues. Per the germline V gene, CDR1 is SQVTM and CDR2 is ANQGSEA. V was cut by 8 bases and J by 0 bases, with 18 bases left in between. Here the CDR3 reads CSIRGLLSSTDTQYF. The CDR3 DNA sequence: TGCAGCATCCGTGGACTGTTGAGTAGCACAGATACGCAGTATTTT.

A word on this clonotype: One end of the junction varies from germline; a read error may be responsible. The V gene is TRBV9, the J gene TRBJ2-1; a weak D match, TRBD2 (5 bases). Germline CDR1 reads SGDLS; CDR2 reads YYNGEE. The CDR3 has 14 amino acids. DNA of the CDR3: TGTGTCAGCAGCGGACGGACCGGATACAATGAGCAGTTCTTC. It is translated as CVSSGRTGYNEQFF. Together with reference TRBV9 and TRBJ2-1, the CDR3 gives the full variable domain: DSGVTQTPKHLITATGQRVTLRCSPRSGDLSVYWYQQSLDQGLQFLIQYYNGEERAKGNILERFSAQQFPDLHSELNLSSLELGDSALYFCVSSGRTGYNEQFFGPGTRLTVL.

The chain employs TRBV5-6 and TRBJ2-3; no definite D call. Germline V gives CDR1 SGHDT, CDR2 YYEEEE. V was pared by 4 bases and J by 0 bases, with 12 bases between. The length of the CDR3 is 15 residues. CDR3: CASSPDGLSTDTQYF. The CDR3 DNA sequence: TGTGCCAGCAGCCCGGACGGCCTTAGCACAGATACGCAGTATTTT.

The chain couples TRBV7-8 to TRBJ2-5, with D unclear. Germline V gene data show CDR1 as SGHVS and CDR2 as FQNEAQ. CDR3 size: 15 residues. V lost 5 bases to trimming and J lost 0 bases, with 13 bases between them. The CDR3 loop is CASSQPFRDQETQYF. For the CDR3, the DNA is TGTGCCAGCAGCCAACCCTTCAGAGACCAAGAGACCCAGTACTTC.

V and J are TRBV5-1 and TRBJ1-6; TRBD1 aligns across 7 bases. Looked up from germline, CDR1 is SGHRS and CDR2 is YFSETQ. The junction had 8 bases not matched to a gene; V was cut back by 6 bases and J by 14 bases. There are 12 residues in the CDR3. The CDR3 region has the DNA TGCGCCAGCACCGACAGGGCAGGGACCCTCCACTTT. Its protein product is CASTDRAGTLHF.